The 5 T cell receptor beta chains reported below all come from one sample, sequenced in a study of T cell responses to AZD1222 COVID-19 vaccine. Here immunoSEQ multiplex PCR was the method, and the copy in TCRdb shows in-frame clones only, minus some. The sample contains about 110,000 clones, about 87% of which appear only once. Sequencing used peripheral blood, obtained 28 days after the second AZD1222 dose. The receptor source for this set is an adult who received the AZD1222 COVID-19 vaccine.

The V gene is TRBV27, the J gene TRBJ1-5; 7 bases map to TRBD1. Trimming cost V 6 bases and J 5 bases; bases outside gene matches: 16. The CDR3 totals 17 residues. Germline V CDR1 and CDR2: MNHEY, SMNVEV (reference sequence). CDR3 residues: CASSQGGQVGGDQPQHF. The CDR3 nucleotides read TGTGCCAGCAGCCAGGGGGGGCAGGTGGGGGGCGATCAGCCCCAGCATTTT.

This chain links TRBV5-1 with TRBJ2-1, with TRBD1 matching 8 bases. CDR3 length equals 15 residues. Trimming at V came to 0 bases and at J to 7 bases, leaving 6 bases not matched to a gene. Germline loops: CDR1 SGHRS, CDR2 YFSETQ. The CDR3 protein is CASSLAGTGRNEQFF. As DNA, the CDR3 is TGCGCCAGCAGCTTGGCCGGGACAGGCAGGAATGAGCAGTTCTTC.

This sequence joins TRBV27 and TRBJ1-2, with 8 bases that match TRBD1. V lost 5 bases to trimming and J lost 7 bases; unmatched junction nucleotides: 6. The CDR3 is 13 residues long. Per germline, CDR1 MNHEY and CDR2 SMNVEV (reference sequence). The CDR3 loop is CASSGGTGGGYTF. The CDR3 DNA sequence: TGTGCCAGCAGTGGAGGGACAGGCGGTGGCTACACCTTC.

On this clone: In the same sample, other DNA sequences code for this CDR3. The V gene is TRBV18, the J gene TRBJ2-2; no clear D gene. The length of the CDR3 is 15 residues. Germline loops: CDR1 KGHSH, CDR2 LQKENI. V lost 3 bases and J lost 4, with 12 bases in between. CDR3 sequence (DNA): TGTGCCAGCTCACCGTCGGAAAGCTCCACCGGGGAGCTGTTTTTT. Its protein is CASSPSESSTGELFF. Drawing the rest from reference TRBV18 and TRBJ2-2, the complete variable domain is NAGVMQNPRHLVRRRGQEARLRCSPMKGHSHVYWYRQLPEEGLKFMVYLQKENIIDESGMPKERFSAEFPKEGPSILRIQQVVRGDSAAYFCASSPSESSTGELFFGEGSRLTVL.

The chain links TRBV29-1 to TRBJ2-7; 12 bases match TRBD1. CDR3 length: 14 residues. After removal of 6 bases from V and 7 bases from J, the junction contained 10 bases not matched to a gene. CDR1 is SQVTM, CDR2 ANQGSEA, per germline. CDR3 residues: CSVDRGQGAEEQYF. The CDR3 nucleotides are TGCAGCGTGGACCGGGGACAGGGGGCTGAGGAGCAGTACTTC.